The 17 T cell receptor beta chains presented below share a single source sample, sequenced in a study of CD4 and CD8 cells across lung adenocarcinoma regions. TCRdb re-analysed the PCR reads in MiXCR, keeping a single row per CDR3 protein. This sample carries about 8,700 distinct CDR3 sequences, approximately 46% of them seen once, and the ten largest clones take 45% to 55%. The sequencing sample was made of CD8+ T cells from the margin of a lung tumor. The receptors stem from a female donor with lung adenocarcinoma. The CD4 and CD8 labels of this study may be unreliable.

V is TRBV7-2 and J is TRBJ2-1, with 10 bases that match TRBD2. CDR1 is SGHTA, CDR2 FQGNSA, per germline. The length of the CDR3 is 16 residues. The junction had 3 bases not matched to a gene; V was cut back by 1 base and J by 3 bases. The CDR3 here is CASSLGRLAGYNEQFF. The CDR3 nucleotides read TGTGCCAGCAGCTTAGGTAGACTAGCGGGCTACAATGAGCAGTTCTTC.

The chain joins TRBV6-1 to TRBJ2-3; maybe TRBD1 (5 bases). Trimming removed 6 bases at V and 4 bases at J, with 14 bases between. This CDR3 is 14 amino acids long. Germline CDR1 reads MNHNS; CDR2 reads SASEGT. DNA of the CDR3: TGTGCCAGCAGAGGGGCGCTTGGGGCAGATACGCAGTATTTT. Its protein product is CASRGALGADTQYF.

The sample holds a few counts of this clonotype. The chain combines TRBV5-1 with TRBJ2-3, with 7 bases lining up with TRBD2. Losses at the gene ends were 5 bases for V and 4 bases for J; bases not matched to a gene: 7. Per the germline V gene, CDR1 is SGHRS and CDR2 is YFSETQ. This CDR3 has 14 residues. The CDR3 loop is CASSLRLASDTQYF. In nucleotides, the CDR3 is TGCGCCAGCAGTCTCCGACTAGCTTCAGATACGCAGTATTTT.

V gene TRBV5-1 combines with J gene TRBJ2-5, with TRBD1 matching over 7 bases. This CDR3 region has 13 residues. The junction had 5 bases not matched to a gene; V was cut back by 7 bases and J by 2 bases. Germline V gene lookup returns CDR1 SGHRS and CDR2 YFSETQ. As DNA, the CDR3 is TGCGCCAGCCGAGGGACAGAACAAGAGACCCAGTACTTC. It encodes CASRGTEQETQYF.

The chain joins TRBV27 to TRBJ2-3; no firm D call. This CDR3 is 11 amino acids long. Germline V gene data show CDR1 as MNHEY and CDR2 as SMNVEV (reference sequence). CDR3 DNA: TGTGGGCGCTGTGCTCAAGATACGCAGTATTTT. Amino acid sequence: CGRCAQDTQYF.

This clonotype came up once. CDR3 loop: CASSDIAGGNSYNEQFF. The CDR3 DNA is TGTGCCAGCAGTGATATAGCGGGAGGAAACTCCTACAATGAGCAGTTCTTC. J is TRBJ2-1 and V is TRBV6-1; 10 bases are shared with TRBD2. The CDR3 length is 17 residues. Germline values: CDR1 MNHNS, CDR2 SASEGT. Trimming at V came to 3 bases and at J to 0 bases, leaving 5 bases not matched to a gene.

The J gene is TRBJ2-5, the V gene TRBV3-1, with a weak D call TRBD1 (6 bases). Germline assignment: CDR1 LGHDT and CDR2 YNNKEL (reference sequence). This CDR3 contains 14 residues. V shed 4 bases and J shed 5 bases, with 14 bases lying between them. Here the CDR3 reads CASSRKTGSETQYF. CDR3 nucleotide sequence: TGTGCCAGCAGCCGAAAAACAGGGAGCGAGACCCAGTACTTC.

Notes on this clonotype: The final CDR3 position lacks the conserved phenylalanine or tryptophan, pointing to a likely read error. The chain couples TRBV7-2 to TRBJ2-5; tentatively, D is TRBD1 or TRBD2 (5 bases each). The DNA end is more similar to TRBJ2-1, so the J call may be wrong. Germline V CDR1 and CDR2: SGHTA, FQGNSA. The CDR3 consists of 14 residues. The CDR3 sequence: CASSLAGRWGTQFS. DNA of the CDR3: TGTGCCAGCAGCTTAGCGGGGCGGTGGGGGACCCAGTTCTCG.

The chain joins TRBV4-1 to TRBJ2-3; TRBD1 agrees at 11 bases. The CDR3 is 17 residues long. The V segment lost 1 base and the J segment 5 bases; nucleotides outside the gene matches: 8. CDR1 MGHRA and CDR2 YSYEKL come from the germline V gene. DNA of the CDR3: TGCGCCAGCAGCCAAGGACCTGGACAGGGGGCCTTAGATACGCAGTATTTT. It specifies CASSQGPGQGALDTQYF.

The chain employs TRBV10-1 and TRBJ2-1, with D perhaps matching TRBD1 or TRBD2 (5 bases each). The J call is doubtful: the DNA matches TRBJ2-7 better. From germline, CDR1 is WNHNN and CDR2 SYGVQD (reference sequence). The CDR3 is 14 residues long. Here the CDR3 DNA reads TGCGCCAGCAGTCCCCGGGACCGACCCTACGAGCAGTACTTC. Protein product: CASSPRDRPYEQYF.

The gene calls are TRBV6-1 and TRBJ2-1; 7 bases are shared with TRBD2. The tail of the sequence fits TRBJ2-5 better, so the J call may be wrong. CDR3 size: 14 residues. CDR1 and CDR2 (germline): MNHNS, SASEGT. CDR3: CASSESGGSETQYF. The CDR3 DNA reads as TGTGCCAGCAGTGAATCGGGGGGATCGGAGACCCAGTACTTC.

The chain has TRBV6-5 and TRBJ2-1; D unclear. The germline V gene encodes CDR1 MNHEY and CDR2 SVGAGI. This CDR3 comprises 15 residues. V dropped 2 bases and J dropped 0 bases, with 8 bases sitting between them. CDR3 bases: TGTGCCAGCAGTTACGACGGTAGCTCCTACAATGAGCAGTTCTTC. Protein sequence: CASSYDGSSYNEQFF.

The rearrangement uses TRBV27 and TRBJ2-3; 7 nucleotides match TRBD1. CDR3 length: 15 residues. Germline CDR1 is MNHEY and CDR2 is SMNVEV (reference sequence). Trimming took 9 bases from V and 12 from J; bases not matched to a gene: 21. The CDR3 loop is CARGQGVGLTETQYF. In DNA form, the CDR3 reads TGTGCCAGGGGGCAGGGGGTAGGACTCACAGAGACCCAGTATTTT.

There are many counts of this clonotype. The rearrangement uses TRBV5-1 and TRBJ2-5; a possible D gene is TRBD2 (6 bases). The CDR3 spans 14 residues. CDR1 is SGHRS and CDR2 is YFSETQ in the germline V gene. V was trimmed by 4 bases and J by 4 bases, leaving 14 bases between them. The CDR3 region is CASSLTSMGETQYF. The CDR3 DNA sequence: TGCGCCAGCAGCCTAACTAGCATGGGAGAGACCCAGTACTTC.

This clonotype ranks as medium-sized. The chain combines TRBV6-5 with TRBJ2-3, with D unresolved. This CDR3 is 15 amino acids long. Germline lookup yields CDR1 MNHEY and CDR2 SVGAGI. V was shortened by 3 bases and J by 0 bases, with 10 bases between the two germline ends. CDR3 residues: CASSYYQTSTDTQYF. The CDR3 DNA sequence: TGTGCCAGCAGTTATTACCAGACTAGCACAGATACGCAGTATTTT.

As to this clonotype: An end of the junction does not agree with germline; a read error may underlie this. The genes are TRBV10-1 and TRBJ2-3; a weak D match, TRBD1 (5 bases). Germline lookup yields CDR1 WNHNN and CDR2 SYGVQD (reference sequence). The CDR3 is made up of 13 amino acids. CDR3 DNA sequence: TGCGCCAGGGGGCTCGATGCCAAAAATACTCAGTATTTT. Translating gives CARGLDAKNTQYF.

This chain links TRBV6-1 with TRBJ2-5; 12 positions agree with TRBD1. Germline V lookup: CDR1 MNHNS, CDR2 SASEGT. The CDR3 consists of 16 residues. V lost 6 bases to trimming and J lost 5 bases; unmatched junction nucleotides: 10. The DNA for the CDR3 is TGTGCCAGCAGCGCCCGGGACAGGGGGCTAAGGGAGACCCAGTACTTC. Encoded protein: CASSARDRGLRETQYF.